This T cell receptor beta chain was recovered during a study of blood T cell repertoires in COVID-19 (dated by TCRdb to 2018 to 2020). For the wider study: Samples covering the acute and convalescent phases of COVID-19 were provided by collaborators in the United States, Italy and Spain. The material from the prospective study consisted of cDNA or gDNA derived from T cells, B-cell-depleted T cells, or PBMCs. Subjects who had been exposed to COVID-19, were actively infected with it, or had recovered from it provided the deeply sampled blood TCRbeta repertoires that made up the dataset. The repertoires were made available in a free public database intended to serve as a resource for research on the immune response to SARS-CoV-2. The samples were drawn from the first 160 participants of the ongoing ImmuneRACE study and from 1,254 subjects provided by 6 global collaborators. Sample metadata almost always included a de-identified subject ID, COVID-19 status, age in years and sex. Where HLA class I and class II types were available, the types were taken from metadata supplied by the sample provider, not from assay-based typing.

As encoded in the germline V gene, CDR1 is ENHRY while CDR2 is SYGVKD. The CDR3 sequence holds 15 residues, the cysteine and valine included. Only the CDR3 part of the read is kept: 45 bases, read in frame from the first base. V lost 0 bases and J lost 1 base; the stretch between them is 10 bases long. Participants in the prospective study were enrolled through a virtual design, were aged about 18 to 100 years, and lived in about two dozen United States geographic areas. Cohort assignment in the prospective study relied on participant-reported clinical history from a screening survey and a study questionnaire. A participant counted as exposed if, within 2 weeks of entering the study, that participant had been in contact with someone who had a PCR-confirmed or clinician-diagnosed COVID-19 case. Mobile phlebotomists in the prospective study collected whole blood, serum and a nasopharyngeal or oropharyngeal swab from every participant. Over an approximately 2-month period, participants in the prospective study had the option of providing additional blood draws and questionnaires. Blood samples from the prospective study were shipped frozen or at room temperature prior to DNA extraction.

The immunoSEQ Assay, a bias-controlled multiplex PCR, was used to amplify TCRbeta CDR3 regions from genomic DNA. The authors' pipeline ran thus. Nucleated cell counts per sample were estimated from amplification of reference gene primers within the assay. To quantify the absolute abundance of each unique TCRbeta CDR3 rearrangement, sequence reads were collapsed and filtered. Productive Simpson clonality was computed per sample as the square root of Simpson's diversity index over productive rearrangements. TCRdb re-hosts the immuneACCESS table, in-frame sequences only. Its copies lack some clones; in the studies checked, an unresolved V gene accounts for under half of them, and the cause for the rest is not known. V, J and clone size reflect that table, while D and trimming were determined from the DNA. The sample yields roughly 250,000 clones; 80% to 90% were counted once. The top ten clonotypes cover around 3.1% of the sample.

With respect to this clone: No cognate antigen has been identified for it. Base qualities are not recorded, but no much larger clone differs from it by a single base.

Points the paper makes about the study in general: The amount of clinical and demographic metadata varied by source and participant and was provided uncurated.

The sequence is built from TRBV10-3 and TRBJ2-7; 5 matching bases give a weak D call of TRBD1. The sample taken for sequencing was PBMCs or T cells enriched from blood (not recorded which). The TCR was taken from a woman aged 35 to 49 who had been exposed to COVID-19. The DNA sequence reads TGTGCCATCAGTGAGTCGGATAGGGGATCCTACGAGCAGTACGTC. This codes for CAISESDRGSYEQYV.